The 30 T cell receptor beta chains presented below share a single source sample, sequenced in a study of cytomegalovirus exposure and HLA in healthy donors. Method: immunoSEQ multiplex PCR; TCRdb's copy keeps in-frame clones and lacks some. The sample records under 250,000 clones, around nine tenths being singletons. The sequencing input was PBMCs. Receptors were obtained from a woman between 18 and 30 years old in good health and CMV-seronegative.

The rearrangement uses TRBV25-1 and TRBJ1-3; TRBD1 is a possible D gene (5 bases). This CDR3 region has 16 residues. The V gene's germline CDR1 is MGHDK and CDR2 SYGVNS. Trimming cost V 6 bases and J 0 bases, with 15 bases left between them. The CDR3 DNA reads as TGTGCCAGCAGCCAGGGACTGACCAACTCTGGAAACACCATATATTTT. It is translated as CASSQGLTNSGNTIYF.

The chain carries TRBV5-5 and TRBJ2-7; D might be TRBD2 (6 bases). The CDR3 length is 16 residues. Germline V lookup: CDR1 SGHKS, CDR2 YYEKEE (reference sequence). V was cut by 2 bases and J by 0 bases, with 15 bases left in between. The CDR3 sequence: CASSFSWGDHSYEQYF. The CDR3 coding sequence is TGTGCCAGCAGCTTTAGTTGGGGGGACCACTCCTACGAGCAGTACTTC. Together with reference TRBV5-5 and TRBJ2-7, the CDR3 gives the full variable domain: DAGVTQSPTHLIKTRGQQVTLRCSPISGHKSVSWYQQVLGQGPQFIFQYYEKEERGRGNFPDRFSARQFPNYSSELNVNALLLGDSALYLCASSFSWGDHSYEQYFGPGTRLTVT.

This chain joins TRBV10-1 and TRBJ2-2; D ambiguous. Deletions cut 2 bases from V and 2 bases from J, with 9 bases between. The CDR3 is 15 amino acids. Germline values: CDR1 WNHNN, CDR2 SYGVQD (reference sequence). The CDR3 loop is CASSEENSNTGELFF. The CDR3 DNA follows: TGCGCCAGCAGTGAGGAGAATAGCAACACCGGGGAGCTGTTTTTT.

This clone has only one observation. The J gene is TRBJ1-2, the V gene TRBV6-5; TRBD1 matches 7 bases. Trimming took 3 bases from V and 5 from J; bases not matched to a gene: 3. This CDR3 is built from 13 residues. The V gene's germline CDR1 is MNHEY and CDR2 SVGAGI. The CDR3 here is CASSYSRGYGYTF. As DNA, the CDR3 is TGTGCCAGCAGTTATAGCAGGGGGTATGGCTACACCTTC.

This chain joins TRBV5-1 and TRBJ1-5; D possibly corresponds to TRBD1 (5 bases). The CDR3 covers 16 residues. V was pared by 0 bases and J by 1 base, with 11 bases between. Germline CDR1 is SGHRS and CDR2 is YFSETQ. CDR3 protein: CASSLDGAGSNQPQHF. The CDR3 DNA reads as TGCGCCAGCAGCTTGGATGGGGCGGGAAGCAATCAGCCCCAGCATTTT.

This clone occurred once. V usage is TRBV5-1 and J usage is TRBJ2-3, with 15 positions matching TRBD2. J was trimmed by 2 bases and V by 4 bases; bases with no gene match: 11. The germline CDR1 and CDR2 sequences are SGHRS and YFSETQ. The CDR3 consists of 19 residues. The CDR3 bases are TGCGCCAGCAGCCTGCTACGGACTAGCGGGAGGGCCCCCACAGATACGCAGTATTTT. Amino acids: CASSLLRTSGRAPTDTQYF.

The chain employs TRBV28 and TRBJ2-7; 7 bases map to TRBD2. In germline, CDR1 is MDHEN, CDR2 SYDVKM. The CDR3 has 15 residues. The V gene end was trimmed by 6 bases and the J gene end by 0 bases; junction bases not matched to a gene: 8. In DNA, the CDR3 is TGTGCCAGCAGCACCCGGGCGGGAGCCTCCTACGAGCAGTACTTC. It encodes CASSTRAGASYEQYF. The full variable domain, in which reference TRBV28 and TRBJ2-7 provide the parts outside the CDR3, is DVKVTQSSRYLVKRTGEKVFLECVQDMDHENMFWYRQDPGLGLRLIYFSYDVKMKEKGDIPEGYSVSREKKERFSLILESASTNQTSMYLCASSTRAGASYEQYFGPGTRLTVT.

With respect to this clone: Other DNA sequences within the sample encode an identical CDR3. V and J are TRBV27 and TRBJ2-7; TRBD1 aligns across 7 bases. The ends lost 2 bases at V and 2 bases at J; junction bases unmatched: 3. Germline-derived CDR1 and CDR2 are MNHEY and SMNVEV (reference sequence). The CDR3 has 14 residues. Here the CDR3 reads CASSLLGQTYEQYF. The CDR3 DNA reads as TGTGCCAGCAGTTTACTGGGACAGACCTACGAGCAGTACTTC.

This clone was recorded a few times. This rearrangement joins TRBV14 to TRBJ1-1, with TRBD1 identical over 9 bases. The germline gives CDR1 SGHDN, CDR2 FVKESK. There are 15 residues in the CDR3. V trimming: 5 bases; J trimming: 1 base; junction bases outside the gene matches: 5. The CDR3 region has the DNA TGTGCCAGCAGCAACATGGGACAGGGGAACACTGAAGCTTTCTTT. Its translation is CASSNMGQGNTEAFF.

The chain links TRBV28 to TRBJ2-4, with TRBD2 matching over 14 bases. Germline CDR1 MDHEN, CDR2 SYDVKM. The CDR3 runs 17 residues. V shed 8 bases, J shed 4 bases, and the junction held 10 bases outside the gene matches. The CDR3 spells CASGAGTSGRVKNIQYF. Written as DNA, the CDR3 is TGTGCCAGCGGCGCAGGGACTAGCGGGAGAGTGAAAAACATTCAGTACTTC.

The chain combines TRBV9 with TRBJ2-3; D remains ambiguous. The CDR3 has 13 amino acids. Germline CDR1 SGDLS, CDR2 YYNGEE. V was shortened by 3 bases and J by 4 bases, with 9 bases between the two germline ends. The DNA of the CDR3 is TGTGCCAGCAGCGCCCTCACGGCAGATACGCAGTATTTT. Its protein is CASSALTADTQYF.

This clone showed up just a few times. The chain combines TRBV15 with TRBJ1-2; no definite D call. From germline, CDR1 is LNHNV and CDR2 YYDKDF (reference sequence). The length of the CDR3 is 15 residues. V was trimmed by 1 base and J by 4 bases, leaving 13 bases between them. The CDR3 sequence is CATSRVIQSLYGYTF. The CDR3 DNA reads as TGTGCCACCAGCAGAGTAATACAGAGCCTCTATGGCTACACCTTC.

This chain connects TRBV19 to TRBJ2-1; TRBD2 matches at 10 bases. J lost 6 bases, V lost 2 bases, and 4 bases had no gene match. The length of the CDR3 is 15 residues. CDR1 LNHDA and CDR2 SQIVND come from the germline V gene (reference sequence). CDR3 DNA: TGTGCCAGTAGTATATCGCTAGCGGGAGTCAATGAGCAGTTCTTC. This translates into CASSISLAGVNEQFF.

The V and J genes are TRBV5-8 and TRBJ1-1, with D unclear. Trimming left V 0 bases short and J 5 bases short, with 14 bases between. The CDR3 is 15 residues long. CDR1 is SGHTS and CDR2 is YDEGEE in the germline V gene. The chain's CDR3 is CASSLGVLPGTEAFF. As DNA, the CDR3 is TGTGCCAGCAGCTTGGGGGTCCTTCCCGGGACTGAAGCTTTCTTT.

The chain couples TRBV5-4 to TRBJ2-2, with TRBD2 as a possible D gene (6 bases). Germline V CDR1 and CDR2: SGHNT, YYREEE (reference sequence). The CDR3 has 14 residues. Trimming took 4 bases from V and 2 from J, leaving 9 bases between them. Here the CDR3 reads CASSREFNTGELFF. CDR3 sequence (DNA): TGTGCCAGCAGCCGGGAGTTCAACACCGGGGAGCTGTTTTTT. The entire variable domain, with the rest obtained from reference TRBV5-4 and TRBJ2-2, is as follows: ETGVTQSPTHLIKTRGQQVTLRCSSQSGHNTVSWYQQALGQGPQFIFQYYREEENGRGNFPPRFSGLQFPNYSSELNVNALELDDSALYLCASSREFNTGELFFGEGSRLTVL.

V is TRBV7-6 and J is TRBJ2-2, with 8 bases matching TRBD1. The CDR3 length is 18 residues. Trimming at V came to 1 base and at J to 0 bases, leaving 7 bases not matched to a gene. The V gene's germline CDR1 is SGHVS and CDR2 FNYEAQ. CDR3 in amino acids: CASSLVPRGQTNTGELFF. The DNA of the CDR3 is TGTGCCAGCAGCTTAGTCCCCAGGGGGCAGACGAACACCGGGGAGCTGTTTTTT.

V gene TRBV28 combines with J gene TRBJ2-7, with TRBD2 matching over 10 bases. Germline V CDR1 and CDR2: MDHEN, SYDVKM. The trim removed 7 bases at V and 5 bases at J, leaving 8 bases unmatched. This CDR3 contains 14 residues. DNA of the CDR3: TGTGCCAGCACCAGGACTAGCGGCCTACACGAGCAGTACTTC. Protein product: CASTRTSGLHEQYF.

The chain couples TRBV6-5 to TRBJ2-1; maybe TRBD2 (7 bases). Trimming cost V 5 bases and J 1 base, with 9 bases left between them. The CDR3 loop spans 14 amino acids. From germline, CDR1 is MNHEY and CDR2 SVGAGI. The CDR3 nucleotides read TGTGCCAGCAGTAGGGGGGGTTCCTACAATGAGCAGTTCTTC. Amino acids: CASSRGGSYNEQFF.

This clone was picked up one time. V usage is TRBV6-1 and J usage is TRBJ1-3; D perhaps matches TRBD1 (6 bases). Germline CDR1 reads MNHNS; CDR2 reads SASEGT. The length of the CDR3 is 14 residues. The V and J ends lost 5 bases and 9 bases respectively, with 17 bases between them. CDR3 sequence (DNA): TGTGCCAGCAGTCCAACAGGGATAGCAGGCACCATATATTTT. Amino acid sequence: CASSPTGIAGTIYF.

This chain joins TRBV2 and TRBJ2-5; D remains unclear. The CDR3 consists of 12 residues. Germline V gene sequence: CDR1 SNHLY, CDR2 FYNNEI. V lost 5 bases, J lost 5 bases, and 9 bases lay in between. The CDR3 DNA reads TGTGCCAGCAGTCCACACAGCGAGACCCAGTACTTC. Its translation: CASSPHSETQYF.

This rearrangement joins TRBV18 to TRBJ2-7, with 7 bases lining up with TRBD2. Germline-derived CDR1 and CDR2 are KGHSH and LQKENI. CDR3 length: 15 amino acids. Losses at the gene ends were 2 bases for V and 5 bases for J; bases not matched to a gene: 9. The CDR3 DNA sequence: TGTGCCAGCTCACCAAAGAGCGGGAACGTCAACGAGCAGTACTTC. Translating gives CASSPKSGNVNEQYF.

The CDR3 here is CSVGVQGAEKLFF. Here the CDR3 DNA reads TGCAGCGTTGGTGTGCAGGGGGCGGAAAAACTGTTTTTT. The chain has TRBV29-1 and TRBJ1-4; 8 nucleotides agree with TRBD1. The germline CDR1 and CDR2 sequences are SQVTM and ANQGSEA. The CDR3 has 13 amino acids. After removal of 4 bases from V and 8 bases from J, the junction contained 6 bases not matched to a gene.

J is TRBJ2-7 and V is TRBV7-9; possibly TRBD2 for D (5 bases). Germline V gives CDR1 SEHNR, CDR2 FQNEAQ (reference sequence). With 4 bases removed from V and 0 bases from J, the gap between germline ends came to 22 bases. This CDR3 is 18 amino acids long. CDR3 sequence: CASSYPPIRGQISYEQYF. CDR3 nucleotide sequence: TGTGCCAGCAGCTACCCCCCTATTCGCGGGCAGATCTCCTACGAGCAGTACTTC. Looking up the rest from reference TRBV7-9 and TRBJ2-7 gives the full variable domain: DTGVSQNPRHKITKRGQNVTFRCDPISEHNRLYWYRQTLGQGPEFLTYFQNEAQLEKSRLLSDRFSAERPKGSFSTLEIQRTEQGDSAMYLCASSYPPIRGQISYEQYFGPGTRLTVT.

The chain has TRBV4-1 and TRBJ2-7, with 10 bases lining up with TRBD2. There are 18 residues in the CDR3. The ends lost 0 bases at V and 3 bases at J; junction bases unmatched: 11. Germline V gene data show CDR1 as MGHRA and CDR2 as YSYEKL. CDR3: CASSQDSPGLAENYEQYF. The CDR3 nucleotides are TGCGCCAGCAGCCAAGATAGCCCTGGACTAGCGGAGAACTACGAGCAGTACTTC.

This clone is a singleton in its sample. The chain couples TRBV5-1 to TRBJ2-1, with 10 bases fitting TRBD1. The V gene end was trimmed by 3 bases and the J gene end by 4 bases; junction bases not matched to a gene: 7. This CDR3 is built from 16 residues. Germline V gives CDR1 SGHRS, CDR2 YFSETQ. The CDR3 sequence: CASSWSSGQGYNEQFF. CDR3 nucleotide sequence: TGCGCCAGCAGCTGGTCTTCGGGACAGGGGTACAATGAGCAGTTCTTC.

The chain recombines TRBV6-5 with TRBJ1-6, with unresolved D. The germline gives CDR1 MNHEY, CDR2 SVGAGI. The CDR3 is made up of 16 amino acids. Trimming took 3 bases from V and 0 from J, leaving 9 bases between them. The CDR3, as DNA: TGTGCCAGCAGTTATCGCGGGAGCTCCTATAATTCACCCCTCCACTTT. Its translation is CASSYRGSSYNSPLHF.

The table lists this clone with a count of one. The V call is TRBV28, the J call TRBJ1-2; 8 bases fit TRBD1. In germline, CDR1 is MDHEN, CDR2 SYDVKM. Trimming cost V 5 bases and J 5 bases; bases outside gene matches: 4. This CDR3 is built from 13 residues. This CDR3 reads CASSLQGGYGYTF. CDR3 nucleotide sequence: TGTGCCAGCAGTCTACAGGGGGGATATGGCTACACCTTC.

Only one count was recorded for this clone. This sequence joins TRBV5-6 and TRBJ2-1; 13 nucleotides line up with TRBD2. The CDR3 length is 15 residues. Unmatched junction bases numbered 3, after V lost 2 bases and J lost 7 bases. CDR1 SGHDT and CDR2 YYEEEE come from the germline V gene. CDR3 loop: CASSFGLAGVNEQFF. The CDR3 DNA reads as TGTGCCAGCAGCTTTGGACTAGCGGGAGTAAATGAGCAGTTCTTC.

The chain combines TRBV4-1 with TRBJ2-1, with D maybe TRBD2 (5 bases). Trimming took off 1 base at V and 8 bases at J, with 15 bases between the two ends. This CDR3 region has 15 residues. Germline V gene data show CDR1 as MGHRA and CDR2 as YSYEKL. CDR3 residues: CASSQASNAWHEQFF. The CDR3 DNA sequence: TGCGCCAGCAGCCAAGCTAGCAACGCCTGGCATGAGCAGTTCTTC.

This clone was recorded only once. The chain combines TRBV5-1 with TRBJ2-7; 9 positions match TRBD2. CDR3 length: 15 amino acids. V lost 4 bases to trimming and J lost 6 bases; unmatched junction nucleotides: 11. The germline V gene encodes CDR1 SGHRS and CDR2 YFSETQ. CDR3 residues: CASSPGTSPSSEQYF. The CDR3 nucleotides are TGCGCCAGCAGCCCCGGGACTAGCCCTTCGTCCGAGCAGTACTTC. Full variable domain (outside the CDR3, taken from reference TRBV5-1 and TRBJ2-7): KAGVTQTPRYLIKTRGQQVTLSCSPISGHRSVSWYQQTPGQGLQFLFEYFSETQRNKGNFPGRFSGRQFSNSRSEMNVSTLELGDSALYLCASSPGTSPSSEQYFGPGTRLTVT.